The sequence of this TCR beta chain was determined in a study of shared clonotypes between healthy human individuals. For the study at large: Donors were a couple of women and a few men aged 18 to 49.

CDR1 is MNHNS and CDR2 is SASEGT in the germline V gene. The CDR3 spans 15 residues. V was clipped by 6 bases and J by 4 bases; unmatched bases: 8. The protocol was immunoSEQ multiplex PCR, while the TCRdb copy is restricted to in-frame clones and leaves out a portion. The sample shows 2 million to 3 million clones, roughly 93% of them seen only once. The sample holds one count of this clone. The V and J genes are TRBV6-1 and TRBJ1-5; 8 bases map to TRBD1. This TCR derives from a man between 18 and 29 years old in good health. Some clones in this sample may be carry-over from other donors' samples. The sample was naive CD4+ T cells from PBMCs. The subset denotes: CD45RA+ positively selected. The CDR3 loop reads CASSDGQGRNQPQHF. The CDR3 DNA is TGTGCCAGCAGCGATGGACAGGGCAGAAATCAGCCCCAGCATTTT.